This TCR beta chain was sequenced during a study of blood T cell repertoires in COVID-19. For the study at large: In each case, the material was cDNA or gDNA derived from T cells, B-cell-depleted T cells, or PBMCs.

Libraries were prepared by immunoSEQ multiplex PCR; TCRdb keeps only in-frame clonotypes and omits some of them. The table includes fewer than 400,000 clones, 90% detected once. With 5 bases removed from V and 4 bases from J, the gap between germline ends came to 9 bases. The CDR3 length is 14 residues. CDR1 is SEHNR and CDR2 is FQNEAQ in the germline V gene (reference sequence). Which cohort a participant joined came from the clinical history participants gave. Sequenced input: PBMCs or T cells enriched from blood (not recorded which). V is TRBV7-9 and J is TRBJ2-6; D is ambiguous. The TCR sequence derives from a woman in her twenties or thirties who had been exposed to COVID-19. The CDR3 spells CASSPGRGANVLTF. DNA for the CDR3: TGTGCCAGCAGCCCAGGCAGAGGGGCCAACGTCCTGACTTTC.